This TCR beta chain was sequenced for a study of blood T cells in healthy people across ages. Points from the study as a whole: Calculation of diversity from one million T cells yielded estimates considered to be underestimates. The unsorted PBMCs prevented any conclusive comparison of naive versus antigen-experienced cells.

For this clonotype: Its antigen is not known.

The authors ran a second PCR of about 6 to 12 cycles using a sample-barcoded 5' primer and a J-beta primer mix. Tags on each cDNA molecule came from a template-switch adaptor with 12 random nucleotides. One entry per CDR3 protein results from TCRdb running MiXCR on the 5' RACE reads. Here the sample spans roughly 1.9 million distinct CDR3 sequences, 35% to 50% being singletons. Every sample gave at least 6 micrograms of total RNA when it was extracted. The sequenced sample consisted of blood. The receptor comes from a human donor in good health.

This chain's CDR3 is CASSQATDEKLFF. Written as DNA, the CDR3 is TGTGCCAGCTCACAAGCCACTGATGAAAAACTGTTTTTT. This rearrangement joins TRBV18 to TRBJ1-4; D is unresolved. The CDR3 has 13 residues. V lost 4 bases, J lost 6 bases, and 9 bases lay in between. Germline CDR1 and CDR2: KGHSH and LQKENI.